This TCR beta chain was identified in a study of tumor-infiltrating lymphocytes in oesophageal squamous cell carcinoma. CDR3 size: 14 residues. Germline values: CDR1 SGHTA, CDR2 FQGNSA. In its sample, this clonotype was seen a few times. TCRdb re-analysed the PCR reads in MiXCR, keeping a single row per CDR3 protein. Among 15,000 to 20,000 distinct CDR3 sequences listed, around 43% were seen once. The specimen was normal esophageal tissue next to the tumor. The TCR comes from a female donor with esophageal squamous cell carcinoma. The chain couples TRBV7-2 to TRBJ2-5, with 7 bases aligning to TRBD2. The J call could be wrong; TRBJ2-7 is a better fit for the DNA end. CDR3 sequence reads: CASSFYERGDEQYF. The CDR3 DNA reads as TGTGCCAGCTCCTTTTATGAGCGGGGCGACGAGCAGTACTTC.